This T cell receptor (beta chain) was recovered during a study of neurological immune-mediated disorders. The cDNA was produced through 5'RACE with 10-nucleotide random UMIs. One entry per CDR3 protein results from TCRdb running MiXCR on the 5' RACE reads. Found here are 20,000 to 25,000 distinct CDR3 sequences, about 6% of them singletons; the top ten hold roughly 40%. V was shortened by 0 bases and J by 3 bases, with 6 bases between the two germline ends. The CDR3 has 12 residues. Germline V gives CDR1 DFQATT, CDR2 SNEGSKA (reference sequence). A blood bank in Maryland, USA, provided the volunteers who served as healthy controls. CD4+ or CD8+ T cells at a count of 1 million served as input for the sorted libraries. Many counts were recorded for this clonotype. Its antigen is currently unknown. Study-wide points: It was HTLV-1-associated myelopathy that showed the most TCR clonal expansion, while multiple sclerosis showed the least, falling below healthy controls.

Sequencing was carried out using CD8+ T cells from blood. This clonotype originated in a man between 18 and 35 years old in good health. The genes are TRBV20-1 and TRBJ2-7, with D tentatively TRBD2 (5 bases). The CDR3 here is CSARDRGYEQYF. CDR3 nucleotide sequence: TGCAGTGCTAGAGATCGGGGCTACGAGCAGTACTTC.